The 3 T cell receptor beta chains below all came from one sample that was sequenced in a study of T cell changes during pregnancy in multiple sclerosis. Clones were read by immunoSEQ multiplex PCR, and TCRdb kept only the in-frame ones, dropping some. Here the sample spans about 73,000 clones, more than 90% being singletons. The sample was peripheral blood, taken in the second trimester of pregnancy. These TCRs come from a female donor in good health, enrolled as a control in a pregnancy study.

J is TRBJ2-1 and V is TRBV7-2; D might be TRBD2 (5 bases). This CDR3 is 12 amino acids long. CDR1 is SGHTA, CDR2 FQGNSA, per germline. The V end lost 4 bases, the J end lost 15 bases, and 16 bases lay between the germline ends. The CDR3 region has the DNA TGTGCCAGCAGCTGGCCGTACGGGGTTGGGTTCTTC. It is translated as CASSWPYGVGFF.

The rearrangement links TRBV10-3 to TRBJ2-3; TRBD2 agrees at 8 bases. The length of the CDR3 is 14 residues. Germline-derived CDR1 and CDR2 are ENHRY and SYGVKD. With V trimmed by 2 bases and J by 6 bases, 4 bases remained unmatched. CDR3 loop: CAISEAGGLDTQYF. CDR3 sequence (DNA): TGTGCCATCAGTGAGGCGGGGGGCTTGGATACGCAGTATTTT.

This chain uses TRBV10-3 with TRBJ1-2; no definite D call. There are 13 residues in the CDR3. Trimming pared 2 bases from V and 5 bases from J, leaving 9 bases between. Looked up from germline, CDR1 is ENHRY and CDR2 is SYGVKD. CDR3 region: CAISEDGLYGYTF. The CDR3, as DNA: TGTGCCATCAGTGAGGACGGGTTATATGGCTACACCTTC.